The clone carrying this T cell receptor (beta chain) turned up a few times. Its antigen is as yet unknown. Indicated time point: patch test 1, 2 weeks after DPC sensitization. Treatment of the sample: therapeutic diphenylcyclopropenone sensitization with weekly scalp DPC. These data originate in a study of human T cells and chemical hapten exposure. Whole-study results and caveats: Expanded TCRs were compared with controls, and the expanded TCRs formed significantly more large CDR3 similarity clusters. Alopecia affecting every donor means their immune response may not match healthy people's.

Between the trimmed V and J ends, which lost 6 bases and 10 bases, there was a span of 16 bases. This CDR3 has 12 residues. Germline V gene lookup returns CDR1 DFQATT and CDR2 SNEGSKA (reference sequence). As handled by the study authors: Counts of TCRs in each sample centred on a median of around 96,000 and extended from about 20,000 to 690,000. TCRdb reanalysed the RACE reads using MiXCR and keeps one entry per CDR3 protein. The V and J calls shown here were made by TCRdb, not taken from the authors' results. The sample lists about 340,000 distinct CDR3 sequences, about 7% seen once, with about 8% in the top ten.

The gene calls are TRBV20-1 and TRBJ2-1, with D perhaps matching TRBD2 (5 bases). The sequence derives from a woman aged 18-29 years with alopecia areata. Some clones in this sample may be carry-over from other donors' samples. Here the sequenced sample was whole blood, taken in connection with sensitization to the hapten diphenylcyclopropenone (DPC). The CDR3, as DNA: TGCAGTGCCCCCCGAGAGACTATCGAGCAGTTCTTC. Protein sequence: CSAPRETIEQFF.